This paragraph covers one T cell receptor (beta chain) sequence. The repertoire was sequenced with immunoSEQ multiplex PCR; TCRdb's copy has only in-frame clones and lacks some. The data hold a few hundred thousand clones, with approximately 83% observed a single time. Everyone who took part was 18 to 89 years old, and they came from about 25 US areas. The CDR3 runs to 16 residues. V was trimmed by 0 bases and J by 5 bases, leaving 15 bases between them. From germline, CDR1 is SGDLS and CDR2 YYNGEE. These data come from a study of blood T cell repertoires in COVID-19. Across the whole study: PBMCs, B-cell-depleted T cells, or T cells were the source of the cDNA or gDNA that made up the material.

This TCR came from a woman between 50 and 59 years old who had recovered from COVID-19. This sequence joins TRBV9 and TRBJ2-1; possibly TRBD1 for D (5 bases). Sequencing input: PBMCs or T cells enriched from blood (not recorded which). CDR3 sequence: CASSVEDKGGNNEQFF. In DNA, the CDR3 is TGTGCCAGCAGCGTAGAGGACAAGGGTGGCAACAATGAGCAGTTCTTC.